The rows below give T cell receptor beta chains drawn from one sample of a study of control samples from healthy donors and cancer patients. Libraries were prepared by immunoSEQ multiplex PCR; TCRdb keeps only in-frame clonotypes and omits some of them. The table lists some 250,000 clones, over 70% of them singletons, with about 14% in the top ten. Sample: PBMCs. Every receptor here comes from a woman between 55 and 75 years old with lung cancer. Each CDR3 is given without its conserved first and last residue.

V	J	CDR3
TRBV7-3	TRBJ2-6	ASSQDRGTGANVLT
TRBV6-5	TRBJ2-1	ASRSAGVRSNGQF
TRBV5-1	TRBJ2-7	ASSLGEAGTHEQY
TRBV7-3	TRBJ2-7	ASSSIGQSSYEQY
TRBV18	TRBJ1-2	ASSQDRGHYGYT
TRBV7-9	TRBJ2-7	ASSPPVHEQY
TRBV6-1	TRBJ1-5	ASSESRGNQPQH
TRBV5-6	TRBJ1-5	ASSFFLGTGKNQPQH
TRBV21-1	TRBJ1-6	ASSKGTKGGYNSPLH
TRBV18	TRBJ1-1	ASSPGGWDTEAF
TRBV2	TRBJ1-5	ASSEDRGGGPQH
TRBV24-1	TRBJ1-5	ATSARGTDQPQH
TRBV19	TRBJ2-5	ASTTQGQETQY
TRBV9	TRBJ2-2	ASSRTGDYRLGGELF
TRBV6-5	TRBJ1-2	ASRKTGAGYGYT
TRBV2	TRBJ1-6	ASRDRNSPLH
TRBV19	TRBJ2-3	ASRDGSTDTQY
TRBV5-1	TRBJ1-1	ASSFWEADEAF
TRBV14	TRBJ2-5	ASSPQTGRGETQY
TRBV12-5	TRBJ2-7	ASGTLAGEHEQY
TRBV27	TRBJ2-3	ASRGLGIDTQY
TRBV19	TRBJ2-2	ASSIRGTSGGSGELF
TRBV27	TRBJ2-3	ASSREGAGTDTQY
TRBV18	TRBJ2-1	ASSLGRLLRNEQF
TRBV18	TRBJ2-3	ASSPLKDTQY
TRBV12-3/TRBV12-4	TRBJ1-2	ASSLPPSDGYT
TRBV6-1	TRBJ1-3	ASSEAIPGNTIY
TRBV6-6	TRBJ1-5	ASLREGVNQPQH
TRBV7-8	TRBJ1-1	ASSIRTRDYTEAF
TRBV5-4	TRBJ1-5	ASSLAPTGNQPQH
TRBV7-5	TRBJ1-5	VRSLPWVRGNQPQH
TRBV10-3	TRBJ2-6	AIGTNLGSGANVLT
TRBV18	TRBJ1-1	ASSPLPQPGNTEAF
TRBV7-3	TRBJ1-1	ASSLQGYTEAF
TRBV9	TRBJ2-1	ASSVVGESYNEQF
TRBV19	TRBJ1-6	ASSLSQGTDSPLH
TRBV3-1/TRBV3-2	TRBJ2-1	ASSQDPPSSSSYNEQF